This T cell receptor beta chain was captured by sequencing in a study of shared T cell receptors in the human thymus. The CDR3 runs 16 residues. Per germline, CDR1 KGHSH and CDR2 LQKENI. The V and J ends lost 3 bases and 3 bases, in that order; junction bases with no gene match: 8. Sequencing was performed with immunoSEQ multiplex PCR; in TCRdb, only in-frame clones are kept and a portion is missing. The sample contains roughly 550,000 clones, more than 75% of which appear only once. This sample also appeared in a second study, on human thymus T cells.

This clonotype originated in a boy in the first two years of life with a congenital heart defect. Sequenced input: thymocytes. The chain uses TRBV18 and TRBJ1-1; 9 bases are shared with TRBD1. This CDR3 is CASSPLQQGADTEAFF. CDR3 DNA sequence: TGTGCCAGCTCACCTCTCCAACAGGGGGCTGACACTGAAGCTTTCTTT.